This T cell receptor (beta chain) was sequenced for a study of blood T cell repertoires in COVID-19. About the study: The analysed material was cDNA or gDNA that came from T cells, B-cell-depleted T cells, or PBMCs.

Germline lookup yields CDR1 DFQATT and CDR2 SNEGSKA (reference sequence). The CDR3 totals 12 residues. The V end was cut by 3 bases, the J end by 4 bases, with 9 bases between. Original data processing: Amplification of reference gene primers provided the estimated nucleated cell counts. Profiled with immunoSEQ multiplex PCR; TCRdb holds only in-frame clones, not every one. The DNA gave D and trimming, while V, J and clone size come from that table. This sample carries 250,000 to 350,000 clones, 80% to 90% of them seen once, and the ten largest clones take approximately 1.1%. This chain links TRBV20-1 with TRBJ1-2; D call uncertain. This TCR derives from a woman in her forties or fifties with acute or convalescent COVID-19. The sample comprised peripheral blood. CDR3 region: CSASDKSYGYTF. The CDR3 DNA reads TGCAGTGCTAGTGACAAGAGCTATGGCTACACCTTC.